A single sample is the source of the 27 T cell receptor beta chains below, sequenced in a study of T cells in Graves' hyperthyroidism and ophthalmopathy (dated by TCRdb to between 2019 and 2020). The protocol used for the library was multiplex PCR. Sequencing was carried out with an Illumina HiSeq 2000. Amplification of TCR beta CDR3 regions was carried out from RNA transcripts. A first-round RT-PCR of the TCR CDR3 used the HTBI primer set with the Qiagen OneStep RT-PCR kit. TCRdb took the public reads, trimmed them with fastp at Q25, ran MiXCR for clone calling and kept in-frame beta chains. CDR3 protein duplicates are merged, each entry listing the most common genes and DNA. In all, the sample holds 620,000 or so distinct CDR3 sequences, and 13% to 15% of those were seen once. The leading ten clones occupy about 12% of the sample. The sequenced material came from blood. The receptors were gathered from a woman aged 50 to 60 with Graves' ophthalmopathy.

This clonotype turned up a few times. This chain uses TRBV4-1 with TRBJ1-5; unclear D gene. Germline CDR1 MGHRA, CDR2 YSYEKL. V was pared by 4 bases and J by 2 bases, with 12 bases between. This CDR3 comprises 15 residues. The CDR3 bases are TGCGCCAGCAGCCGAGAGGGTACGGGCAATCAGCCCCAGCATTTT. It codes for CASSREGTGNQPQHF.

This clonotype was counted at least ten times. The chain has TRBV20-1 and TRBJ2-6; D is uncertain. V lost 0 bases, J lost 2 bases, and 8 bases lay in between. Per germline, CDR1 DFQATT and CDR2 SNEGSKA (reference sequence). CDR3 length: 15 residues. The CDR3 is CSARDRSTGANVLTF. For the CDR3, the DNA is TGCAGTGCTAGAGATCGAAGTACTGGGGCCAACGTCCTGACTTTC.

The chain employs TRBV27 and TRBJ2-7; D unresolved. Germline V gene lookup returns CDR1 MNHEY and CDR2 SMNVEV (reference sequence). This CDR3 spans 10 amino acids. The V gene lost 10 bases and the J gene lost 5 bases, with 9 bases spanning the gap. The CDR3 DNA reads as TGTGCCACCTGGTCGAACGAGCAGTACTTC. Protein sequence: CATWSNEQYF.

V and J are TRBV9 and TRBJ2-7; 8 nucleotides align to TRBD1. This CDR3 is built from 15 residues. V dropped 4 bases and J dropped 3; count of bases not matched to a gene: 9. Germline V gene sequence: CDR1 SGDLS, CDR2 YYNGEE. CDR3 amino acids: CASSPRTGTDYEQYF. The CDR3 DNA reads as TGTGCCAGCAGCCCACGGACAGGGACTGACTACGAGCAGTACTTC.

In its sample, this clonotype was seen many times. The chain employs TRBV5-5 and TRBJ2-2, with a possible D match to TRBD2 (6 bases). Trimming left V 6 bases short and J 0 bases short, with 12 bases between. Germline values: CDR1 SGHKS, CDR2 YYEKEE (reference sequence). The CDR3 has 15 amino acids. CDR3 sequence reads: CASTISSANTGELFF. For the CDR3, the DNA is TGTGCCAGCACCATATCTAGCGCGAACACCGGGGAGCTGTTTTTT.

V usage is TRBV7-3 and J usage is TRBJ2-2; 11 nucleotides match TRBD2. Trimming at V came to 1 base and at J to 0 bases, leaving 10 bases not matched to a gene. The CDR3 spans 20 residues. Germline CDR1 and CDR2: SGHTA and FQGTGA. Here the CDR3 reads CASSLIGTSGPFANTGELFF. In nucleotides, the CDR3 is TGTGCCAGCAGCTTAATCGGGACTAGCGGCCCTTTCGCGAACACCGGGGAGCTGTTTTTT.

This clonotype occurred many times. The rearrangement links TRBV6-1 to TRBJ2-7; the match to TRBD1 covers 8 bases. Germline V gene lookup returns CDR1 MNHNS and CDR2 SASEGT. V lost 6 bases and J lost 0; bases outside the gene matches: 7. CDR3 length equals 15 residues. CDR3 DNA sequence: TGTGCCAGCAGGCAAACAGGGGGGAGCTCCTACGAGCAGTACTTC. It translates to CASRQTGGSSYEQYF.

This clonotype came up a few times. J is TRBJ1-3 and V is TRBV9, with D uncertain. Deletions cut 4 bases from V and 4 bases from J, with 15 bases between. The germline V gene has CDR1 SGDLS and CDR2 YYNGEE. This CDR3 contains 15 residues. CDR3 nucleotide sequence: TGTGCCAGCAGCCCGAGGGCCGGAGCCGGAAACACCATATATTTT. This sequence encodes CASSPRAGAGNTIYF.

This clonotype was observed many times. The chain employs TRBV27 and TRBJ1-5; D unresolved. The CDR3 sequence is 12 residues long. Trimming shortened V by 9 bases and J by 3 bases, and 9 bases separated the two germline ends. CDR1 and CDR2 from the germline V gene are MNHEY and SMNVEV (reference sequence). The CDR3 nucleotides read TGTGCCAGTGCAAGGAACAATCAGCCCCAGCATTTT. Encoded protein: CASARNNQPQHF.

This clonotype occurred a few times. The chain has TRBV28 and TRBJ1-2, with 9 bases lining up with TRBD1. The junction had 4 bases not matched to a gene; V was cut back by 6 bases and J by 2 bases. The V gene's germline CDR1 is MDHEN and CDR2 SYDVKM. The CDR3 covers 14 residues. DNA for the CDR3: TGTGCCAGCAGAATCGACAGGGGGAACTATGGCTACACCTTC. Translating gives CASRIDRGNYGYTF.

This clonotype was counted ten times or more. The chain combines TRBV28 with TRBJ2-3; TRBD2 matches at 8 bases. The germline CDR1 and CDR2 sequences are MDHEN and SYDVKM. The CDR3 runs 13 residues. J lost 6 bases, V lost 9 bases, and 8 bases had no gene match. CDR3 coding DNA: TGTGCCAGTGCGGGGGGAACCAGGGATACGCAGTATTTT. It translates to CASAGGTRDTQYF.

As regards this clonotype: One base away lies a much larger clone, so this may be a sequencing read error. This chain joins TRBV29-1 and TRBJ2-1; 7 bases fit TRBD1. This CDR3 is 15 amino acids long. Germline-derived CDR1 and CDR2 are SQVTM and ANQGSEA. CDR3 in amino acids: CSALGQPKGYNEQLF. CDR3 sequence (DNA): TGCAGCGCCCTGGGACAGCCGAAGGGTTACAATGAGCAGCTCTTC.

At least ten counts were recorded for this clonotype. The rearrangement links TRBV5-5 to TRBJ2-1; 9 bases map to TRBD2. The germline gives CDR1 SGHKS, CDR2 YYEKEE (reference sequence). J lost 10 bases, V lost 7 bases, and 9 bases had no gene match. This CDR3 comprises 13 residues. CDR3: CASAGGFSGEQFF. The CDR3 DNA is TGTGCCAGCGCGGGAGGGTTTTCGGGCGAGCAGTTCTTC.

V is TRBV28 and J is TRBJ1-2; maybe TRBD1 (5 bases). V lost 1 base, J lost 8 bases, and 20 bases lay in between. This CDR3 has 16 residues. In germline, CDR1 is MDHEN, CDR2 SYDVKM. The CDR3 is CASSLFGSGGTGGYTF. DNA of the CDR3: TGTGCCAGCAGTTTATTTGGATCTGGGGGTACTGGCGGCTACACCTTC.

This clonotype was counted between two and nine times. The J gene is TRBJ1-2, the V gene TRBV4-1; 7 bases map to TRBD1. This CDR3 is 15 amino acids long. Germline CDR1 reads MGHRA; CDR2 reads YSYEKL. The ends lost 1 base at V and 3 bases at J; junction bases unmatched: 5. The chain's CDR3 is CASSQGGRGHYGYTF. For the CDR3, the DNA is TGCGCCAGCAGCCAAGGGGGGAGGGGGCACTATGGCTACACCTTC.

This clonotype was observed a few times. This chain connects TRBV6-2 or TRBV6-3 to TRBJ1-2, with 8 nucleotides matching TRBD1. CDR3 length equals 13 residues. Germline CDR1 and CDR2: MNHEY and SVGEGT. J lost 4 bases, V lost 6 bases, and 4 bases had no gene match. CDR3 DNA sequence: TGTGCCAGCAGAGGACAGGGCCGCTATGGCTACACCTTC. Its protein product is CASRGQGRYGYTF.

This clonotype was detected many times. The chain couples TRBV5-1 to TRBJ2-1, with 14 positions matching TRBD2. V lost 4 bases, J lost 10 bases, and 10 bases stayed unmatched. The CDR3 sequence is 16 residues long. In germline, CDR1 is SGHRS, CDR2 YFSETQ. The CDR3 reads CASSPRLAGGHGEQFF. The DNA of the CDR3 is TGCGCCAGCAGCCCCCGACTAGCGGGAGGGCATGGGGAGCAGTTCTTC.

This clonotype came up many times. J is TRBJ2-7 and V is TRBV28; unclear D gene. The CDR3 totals 15 residues. Germline CDR1 and CDR2: MDHEN and SYDVKM. Trimming cost V 5 bases and J 0 bases, with 14 bases left between them. Written as DNA, the CDR3 is TGTGCCAGCAGTCCTTCTGGGCAGACCTCCTACGAGCAGTACTTC. This encodes CASSPSGQTSYEQYF.

V usage is TRBV6-1 and J usage is TRBJ1-3; tentative D call: TRBD1 (6 bases). This CDR3 has 16 residues. The germline gives CDR1 MNHNS, CDR2 SASEGT. V was trimmed by 6 bases and J by 0 bases, leaving 15 bases between them. In DNA, the CDR3 is TGTGCCAGCAGCGAAACGGACAGTGCCTCTGGAAACACCATATATTTT. Residues: CASSETDSASGNTIYF.

This clonotype was recorded at least ten times. V is TRBV6-2 or TRBV6-3 and J is TRBJ2-1, with 11 bases matching TRBD2. Germline CDR1 MNHEY, CDR2 SVGEGT. CDR3 length: 18 residues. The J segment lost 1 base and the V segment lost 6 bases, leaving 11 bases of the junction unmatched. CDR3 in DNA: TGTGCCAGCAGCCGAACTAGCGGGGGCCTTGGATCCTACAATGAGCAGTTCTTC. This encodes CASSRTSGGLGSYNEQFF.

This clonotype turned up a few times. V usage is TRBV6-4 and J usage is TRBJ2-7; no clear D. V lost 8 bases, J lost 3 bases, and 11 bases lay in between. The V gene's germline CDR1 is MRHNA and CDR2 SNTAGT. This CDR3 is 12 amino acids long. The CDR3 DNA reads TGTGCCAGCTTGGGGAAGGGCTACGAGCAGTACTTC. This gives the protein CASLGKGYEQYF.

This clonotype appeared many times. The J gene is TRBJ2-5, the V gene TRBV12-3 or TRBV12-4; no clear D gene. With 2 bases removed from V and 4 bases from J, the gap between germline ends came to 8 bases. The CDR3 sequence is 13 residues long. CDR3 region: CASSLWQRETQYF. DNA of the CDR3: TGTGCCAGCAGTTTATGGCAGAGAGAGACCCAGTACTTC.

There are many counts of this clonotype. J is TRBJ1-1 and V is TRBV18; D gene unclear. Germline V gives CDR1 KGHSH, CDR2 LQKENI. This CDR3 is built from 12 residues. The V end was cut by 3 bases, the J end by 4 bases, with 6 bases between. The CDR3 nucleotides are TGTGCCAGCTCACCGGGTGTCACTGAAGCTTTCTTT. This encodes CASSPGVTEAFF. Supplemented by reference TRBV18 and TRBJ1-1, the full variable domain reads NAGVMQNPRHLVRRRGQEARLRCSPMKGHSHVYWYRQLPEEGLKFMVYLQKENIIDESGMPKERFSAEFPKEGPSILRIQQVVRGDSAAYFCASSPGVTEAFFGQGTRLTVV.

The CDR3 coding sequence is TGTGCCAGTAGTAACCGGAGGGACAGGAGCTCCTACAATGAGCAGTTCTTC. This gives the protein CASSNRRDRSSYNEQFF. This sequence joins TRBV19 and TRBJ2-1, with TRBD1 matching over 8 bases. After removal of 4 bases from V and 0 bases from J, the junction contained 8 bases not matched to a gene. The CDR3 is 17 amino acids. Per germline, CDR1 LNHDA and CDR2 SQIVND (reference sequence).

V gene TRBV12-3 or TRBV12-4 combines with J gene TRBJ2-7, with D tentatively TRBD2 (6 bases). Trimming left V 7 bases short and J 7 bases short, with 20 bases between. The CDR3 is made up of 14 amino acids. The CDR3 spells CASTSTSREREQYF. In nucleotides, the CDR3 is TGTGCCAGCACCTCCACGAGTCGGGAGAGGGAGCAGTACTTC.

The chain recombines TRBV19 with TRBJ2-7; a weak D match, TRBD1 (6 bases). CDR3 length equals 15 residues. CDR1 is LNHDA and CDR2 is SQIVND in the germline V gene (reference sequence). Trimming stripped 3 bases from V and 2 bases from J, with 14 bases between. For the CDR3, the DNA is TGTGCCAGTAGTATTTCCGGGGACACCACCTACGAGCAGTACTTC. Amino acids: CASSISGDTTYEQYF.

This clonotype was counted ten times or more. V and J are TRBV6-2 or TRBV6-3 and TRBJ2-7; D perhaps matches TRBD1 (5 bases). The CDR3 covers 11 residues. Looked up from germline, CDR1 is MNHEY and CDR2 is SVGEGT. V was pared by 8 bases and J by 4 bases, with 9 bases between. This CDR3 is CASETAYEQYF. The CDR3 nucleotides are TGTGCCAGCGAGACAGCTTACGAGCAGTACTTC.